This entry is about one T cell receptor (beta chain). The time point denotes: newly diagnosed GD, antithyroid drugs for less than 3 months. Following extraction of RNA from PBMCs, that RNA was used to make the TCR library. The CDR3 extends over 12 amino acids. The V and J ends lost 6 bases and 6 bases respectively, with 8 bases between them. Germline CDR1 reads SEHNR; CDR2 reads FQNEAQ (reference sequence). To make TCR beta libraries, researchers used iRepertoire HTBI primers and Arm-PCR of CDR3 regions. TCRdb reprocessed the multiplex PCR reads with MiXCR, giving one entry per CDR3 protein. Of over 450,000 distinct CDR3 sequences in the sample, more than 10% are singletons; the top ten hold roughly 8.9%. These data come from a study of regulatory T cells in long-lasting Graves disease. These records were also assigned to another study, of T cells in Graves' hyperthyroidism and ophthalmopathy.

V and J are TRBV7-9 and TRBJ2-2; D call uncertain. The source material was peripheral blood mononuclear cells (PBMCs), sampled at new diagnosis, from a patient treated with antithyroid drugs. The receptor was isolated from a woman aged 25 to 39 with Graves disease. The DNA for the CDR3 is TGTGCCAGCAGTAAAACTGCCGGGGAGCTGTTTTTT. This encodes CASSKTAGELFF. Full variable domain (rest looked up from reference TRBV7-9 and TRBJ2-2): DTGVSQNPRHKITKRGQNVTFRCDPISEHNRLYWYRQTLGQGPEFLTYFQNEAQLEKSRLLSDRFSAERPKGSFSTLEIQRTEQGDSAMYLCASSKTAGELFFGEGSRLTVL.